Sequencing of this T cell receptor beta chain was carried out in a study of CD8 T cells in Susac syndrome. Random-hexamer reverse transcription was applied to roughly 0.5 to 1 ug RNA. TCRdb used MiXCR to reprocess the immunoSEQ multiplex PCR reads, holding one entry per CDR3 protein. The sample has around 170,000 distinct CDR3 sequences; over 90% are singletons. Germline V gene sequence: CDR1 MGHRA, CDR2 YSYEKL. The CDR3 spans 16 residues. Trimming cost V 2 bases and J 9 bases, with 20 bases left between them. The specimen was CD8+ T cells from PBMCs. The rearrangement links TRBV4-1 to TRBJ2-1, with D possibly TRBD1 on 6 matching bases. The receptor was derived from a human donor with Susac syndrome. CDR3 nucleotides: TGCGCCAGCAGCCAAACTACAGGGTACGGTCGGGGTGAGCAGTTCTTC. It is translated as CASSQTTGYGRGEQFF.